This T cell receptor beta chain derives from a study of T-cell reconstitution after alpha-beta-depleted transplantation in children. Study-wide results and limits: T cells produced anew were the main source of T-cell counts and diversity one year after transplant.

On this clonotype: Its antigen is unknown.

Construction of the TCRbeta library involved unique molecular identifiers. One entry per CDR3 protein results from TCRdb running MiXCR on the PCR reads. The sample comprises about 980,000 distinct CDR3 sequences, about 29% of which are singletons, and about 28% rests with the top ten. Germline CDR1 WSHSY, CDR2 SAAADI. The germline V and J ends were trimmed by 3 bases and 4 bases, with 9 bases remaining between them. The CDR3 runs 13 residues. The input for sequencing was PBMCs, mostly from graft donor cells, taken 360 days after TCRalphabeta/CD19-depleted stem cell transplant. The clonotype originates from a boy under three years old who had a stem cell transplant for SCID, so the T cells may come from the graft donor. The J gene is TRBJ1-2, the V gene TRBV10-2; tentative D call: TRBD1 (5 bases). CDR3: CASSDRAPYGYTF. DNA of the CDR3: TGCGCCAGCAGTGACAGGGCCCCCTATGGCTACACCTTC.